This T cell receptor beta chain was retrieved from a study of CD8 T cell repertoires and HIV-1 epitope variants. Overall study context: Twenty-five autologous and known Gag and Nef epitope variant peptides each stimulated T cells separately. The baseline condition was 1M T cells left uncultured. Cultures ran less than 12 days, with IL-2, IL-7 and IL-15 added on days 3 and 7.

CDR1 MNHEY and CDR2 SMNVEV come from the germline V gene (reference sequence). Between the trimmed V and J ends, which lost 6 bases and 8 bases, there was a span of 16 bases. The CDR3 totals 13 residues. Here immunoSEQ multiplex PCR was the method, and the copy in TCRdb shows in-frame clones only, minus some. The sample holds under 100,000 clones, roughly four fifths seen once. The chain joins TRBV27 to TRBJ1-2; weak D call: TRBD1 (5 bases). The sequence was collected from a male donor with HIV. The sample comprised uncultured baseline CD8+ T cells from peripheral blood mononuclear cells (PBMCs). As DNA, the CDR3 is TGTGCCAGCAGCCAATCAGGGTTTGGAGGCTACACCTTC. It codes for CASSQSGFGGYTF.